The 22 T cell receptor beta chains below come from one sample, sequenced in a study of cytomegalovirus exposure and HLA in healthy donors. PCR primers comprised 60 Vbeta and 13 Jbeta primers. Clones were read by immunoSEQ multiplex PCR, and TCRdb kept only the in-frame ones, dropping some. The data show about 190,000 clones, with approximately 84% seen just once and around 0.26% held by the top ten. Input material: PBMCs. The receptors were gathered from a boy younger than 18 in good health and CMV-seronegative.

This rearrangement joins TRBV28 to TRBJ2-7, with a weak D call TRBD1 (5 bases). This CDR3 is 12 amino acids long. The V end was cut by 7 bases, the J end by 13 bases, with 20 bases between. Germline values: CDR1 MDHEN, CDR2 SYDVKM. The CDR3 DNA sequence: TGTGCCAGCACCATCGACAGCTCCTTACGTTACTTC. This gives the protein CASTIDSSLRYF.

The V call is TRBV7-3, the J call TRBJ2-3; 8 nucleotides line up with TRBD2. This CDR3 spans 17 amino acids. The junction had 15 bases not matched to a gene; V was cut back by 5 bases and J by 5 bases. Germline CDR1 reads SGHTA; CDR2 reads FQGTGA. The CDR3 loop reads CASSPAFGSGAEDTQYF. CDR3 sequence (DNA): TGTGCCAGCAGCCCCGCGTTTGGTAGCGGGGCAGAAGATACGCAGTATTTT. Full variable domain (remainder filled in from reference TRBV7-3 and TRBJ2-3): GAGVSQTPSNKVTEKGKYVELRCDPISGHTALYWYRQSLGQGPEFLIYFQGTGAADDSGLPNDRFFAVRPEGSVSTLKIQRTERGDSAVYLCASSPAFGSGAEDTQYFGPGTRLTVL.

This chain joins TRBV7-8 and TRBJ2-7; 7 bases agree with TRBD2. Unmatched junction bases numbered 8, after V lost 2 bases and J lost 7 bases. This CDR3 comprises 14 residues. CDR1 and CDR2 from the germline V gene are SGHVS and FQNEAQ. In DNA, the CDR3 is TGTGCCAGCAGCTTATCTTCTTGGGGAGGGGAGCAGTACTTC. It encodes CASSLSSWGGEQYF.

The chain employs TRBV7-6 and TRBJ1-4; tentative D call: TRBD1 (6 bases). The CDR3 has 17 residues. V was clipped by 4 bases and J by 7 bases, with 22 bases between them. Germline CDR1 and CDR2: SGHVS and FNYEAQ. The CDR3 bases are TGTGCCAGCAGCTCTTTAGTTAGGGGGGGCGCTGGTGAAAAACTGTTTTTT. Translated, it gives CASSSLVRGGAGEKLFF.

This clone was counted between two and nine times. The CDR3 protein is CASSQGWTGGGYGYTF. The CDR3 bases are TGCGCCAGCAGCCAAGGCTGGACAGGGGGTGGCTATGGCTACACCTTC. This chain connects TRBV4-3 to TRBJ1-2, with 10 bases that match TRBD1. V shed 1 base, J shed 4 bases, and the junction held 6 bases outside the gene matches. The CDR3 runs to 16 residues. CDR1 and CDR2 (germline): LGHNA, YSLEER.

This clone was recorded once. This chain connects TRBV6-5 to TRBJ2-7, with a weak D call TRBD2 (5 bases). Trimming stripped 6 bases from V and 7 bases from J, with 16 bases between. The CDR3 is 13 amino acids. The germline V gene encodes CDR1 MNHEY and CDR2 SVGAGI. The CDR3 reads CASRAQVTGEQYF. For the CDR3, the DNA is TGTGCCAGCAGAGCCCAGGTAACGGGGGAGCAGTACTTC.

The genes are TRBV5-1 and TRBJ1-5; TRBD1 agrees at 7 bases. V trimming: 2 bases; J trimming: 3 bases; junction bases outside the gene matches: 11. CDR3 length: 17 amino acids. Germline V gene data show CDR1 as SGHRS and CDR2 as YFSETQ. CDR3 nucleotide sequence: TGCGCCAGCAGCTTCGGTCCAACGGGACAGATCAATCAGCCCCAGCATTTT. It yields the protein CASSFGPTGQINQPQHF. Based on the CDR3 plus reference TRBV5-1 and TRBJ1-5, the full variable domain is KAGVTQTPRYLIKTRGQQVTLSCSPISGHRSVSWYQQTPGQGLQFLFEYFSETQRNKGNFPGRFSGRQFSNSRSEMNVSTLELGDSALYLCASSFGPTGQINQPQHFGDGTRLSIL.

This chain links TRBV2 with TRBJ1-5, with D tentatively TRBD1 (5 bases). The germline gives CDR1 SNHLY, CDR2 FYNNEI. This CDR3 comprises 18 residues. The V end lost 5 bases, the J end lost 2 bases, and 22 bases lay between the germline ends. CDR3 coding DNA: TGTGCCAGCAGTCTTAGGAACCTCGGGCCGGGGGGCAATCAGCCCCAGCATTTT. The encoded protein is CASSLRNLGPGGNQPQHF.

The rearrangement links TRBV4-2 to TRBJ2-7; 11 positions agree with TRBD2. Germline CDR1 is LGHNA and CDR2 is YNFKEQ. V lost 1 base and J lost 3; bases outside the gene matches: 2. The CDR3 spans 15 residues. The DNA for the CDR3 is TGTGCCAGCAGCCAAGGGACTAGCGGGCGCTACGAGCAGTACTTC. Translating gives CASSQGTSGRYEQYF.

J is TRBJ2-2 and V is TRBV4-3; 8 bases map to TRBD2. The junction had 8 bases not matched to a gene; V was cut back by 1 base and J by 4 bases. This CDR3 comprises 17 residues. Germline CDR1 reads LGHNA; CDR2 reads YSLEER. DNA of the CDR3: TGCGCCAGCAGCCAAGGGTCGGGGGGGAGGGGCACCGGGGAGCTGTTTTTT. Protein sequence: CASSQGSGGRGTGELFF.

J is TRBJ1-1 and V is TRBV27; D call uncertain. Trimming stripped 4 bases from V and 5 bases from J, with 5 bases between. Per the germline V gene, CDR1 is MNHEY and CDR2 is SMNVEV (reference sequence). CDR3 length: 11 amino acids. CDR3 loop: CASSSVTEAFF. CDR3 bases: TGTGCCAGCAGTTCGGTGACTGAAGCTTTCTTT.

This clone was counted once. The rearrangement joins TRBV28 to TRBJ1-2; 8 nucleotides match TRBD1. V dropped 8 bases and J dropped 5; count of bases not matched to a gene: 13. This CDR3 contains 15 residues. Germline V gene sequence: CDR1 MDHEN, CDR2 SYDVKM. This chain's CDR3 is CASQNWTGTSYGYTF. In nucleotides, the CDR3 is TGTGCCAGCCAAAATTGGACAGGGACATCGTATGGCTACACCTTC.

The chain carries TRBV27 and TRBJ1-1, with D uncertain. This CDR3 is 14 amino acids long. Per germline, CDR1 MNHEY and CDR2 SMNVEV (reference sequence). V gave up 8 bases and J gave up 6 bases, with 19 bases separating them. CDR3 sequence: CASGGASHWSEAFF. Here the CDR3 DNA reads TGTGCCAGCGGCGGAGCCTCACATTGGTCTGAAGCTTTCTTT.

This sequence joins TRBV7-2 and TRBJ2-3; 7 bases align to TRBD1. The length of the CDR3 is 16 residues. Trimming at V came to 5 bases and at J to 2 bases, leaving 10 bases not matched to a gene. Per germline, CDR1 SGHTA and CDR2 FQGNSA. DNA of the CDR3: TGTGCCAGCAGCCTCGCAAACAGGGGTTTCACAGATACGCAGTATTTT. Translation gives CASSLANRGFTDTQYF.

The chain employs TRBV7-2 and TRBJ2-7; 8 nucleotides match TRBD2. The CDR3 is 15 residues long. The V and J ends lost 3 bases and 0 bases, in that order; junction bases with no gene match: 4. CDR1 SGHTA and CDR2 FQGNSA come from the germline V gene. CDR3 DNA sequence: TGTGCCAGCAGCTTGGAAAGCGGGAGCTCCTACGAGCAGTACTTC. This gives the protein CASSLESGSSYEQYF.

This chain joins TRBV30 and TRBJ2-5, with D perhaps TRBD2 (6 bases). Per germline, CDR1 GTSNPN and CDR2 SVGIG (reference sequence). The CDR3 consists of 12 residues. V lost 5 bases to trimming and J lost 5 bases, with 12 bases between them. CDR3: CAWGVGGETQYF. In DNA, the CDR3 is TGTGCCTGGGGGGTCGGAGGGGAGACCCAGTACTTC.

The rearrangement joins TRBV5-6 to TRBJ2-2, with TRBD1 identical over 9 bases. The germline gives CDR1 SGHDT, CDR2 YYEEEE. The CDR3 covers 19 residues. V lost 0 bases, J lost 4 bases, and 13 bases stayed unmatched. The CDR3 region is CASSLAVAIWDRVTGELFF. The CDR3 nucleotides are TGTGCCAGCAGCTTGGCAGTAGCGATTTGGGACAGGGTCACCGGGGAGCTGTTTTTT.

V and J are TRBV7-9 and TRBJ1-2, with 7 bases matching TRBD1. J was trimmed by 4 bases and V by 1 base; bases with no gene match: 6. CDR1 is SEHNR, CDR2 FQNEAQ, per germline (reference sequence). There are 15 residues in the CDR3. CDR3 protein: CASSLEGTAIYGYTF. DNA of the CDR3: TGTGCCAGCAGCTTAGAAGGGACAGCCATCTATGGCTACACCTTC.

Details on this clone: The germline gene is not matched at one end of the junction; a read error may be the cause. This chain joins TRBV7-9 and TRBJ2-6, with a tentative D call TRBD1 (6 bases). This CDR3 spans 19 amino acids. Germline CDR1 reads SEHNR; CDR2 reads FQNEAQ (reference sequence). The CDR3 is CSSSLARQARFSGANVLTF. The CDR3 DNA reads as TGTTCCAGCAGCTTAGCCAGACAGGCTCGATTCTCTGGGGCCAACGTCCTGACTTTC. The variable domain in full, completed from reference TRBV7-9 and TRBJ2-6, reads DTGVSQNPRHKITKRGQNVTFRCDPISEHNRLYWYRQTLGQGPEFLTYFQNEAQLEKSRLLSDRFSAERPKGSFSTLEIQRTEQGDSAMYLCSSSLARQARFSGANVLTFGAGSRLTVL.

This sequence joins TRBV9 and TRBJ2-5, with 11 bases lining up with TRBD2. V lost 3 bases, J lost 3 bases, and 1 base stayed unmatched. CDR3 size: 14 residues. Germline-derived CDR1 and CDR2 are SGDLS and YYNGEE. CDR3 amino acids: CASSASGRKETQYF. CDR3 DNA sequence: TGTGCCAGCAGCGCTAGCGGGAGGAAAGAGACCCAGTACTTC.

The rearrangement uses TRBV6-5 and TRBJ2-1, with D perhaps TRBD2 (6 bases). Trimming took 6 bases from V and 9 from J, leaving 18 bases between them. Germline assignment: CDR1 MNHEY and CDR2 SVGAGI. The CDR3 has 14 residues. The CDR3 spells CASSPSGWYLEQFF. In nucleotides, the CDR3 is TGTGCCAGCAGCCCCAGCGGGTGGTACCTTGAGCAGTTCTTC.

The chain is built from TRBV27 and TRBJ2-7; D not resolved. CDR3 size: 15 residues. Germline lookup yields CDR1 MNHEY and CDR2 SMNVEV (reference sequence). Trimming stripped 6 bases from V and 5 bases from J, with 20 bases between. The CDR3 loop is CASRILPTATNEQYF. The CDR3 DNA follows: TGTGCCAGCAGAATACTACCGACTGCGACGAACGAGCAGTACTTC.